The rows below give T cell receptor beta chains drawn from one sample of a study of shared clonotypes between healthy human individuals. Repertoires were generated with immunoSEQ multiplex PCR, while TCRdb's copy carries only in-frame clones and drops some. The sample lists some 320,000 clones, roughly 91% occurring once. The sample was memory CD8+ T cells sorted from blood. Receptors originate from a man aged 18 to 30 in good health. Each CDR3 is given with its conserved first and last residue. The D gene is left open where the match is weak. Expanded clones are given a class, and other clones once, few, many or no size at all.

clone size: NA; J gene: TRBJ1-2; V gene: TRBV14; D gene: NA; CDR3 DNA: TGTGCCAGCAGCAGCCAGGCGTCTGGAAAGACCTATGGCTACACCTTC; CDR3 protein: CASSSQASGKTYGYTF
clone size: NA; J gene: TRBJ2-7; V gene: TRBV6-5; D gene: NA; CDR3 DNA: TGTGCCAGCAGCTTGGACAGCTACGAGCAGTACTTC; CDR3 protein: CASSLDSYEQYF
clone size: NA; J gene: TRBJ2-1; V gene: TRBV6-4; D gene: NA; CDR3 DNA: TGTGCCAGCAGTGACTCTTGGGCGAGCAATGAGCAGTTCTTC; CDR3 protein: CASSDSWASNEQFF
clone size: NA; J gene: TRBJ2-7; V gene: TRBV7-8; D gene: NA; CDR3 DNA: TGTGCCAGCAGCTTAGTAGCAGGGGTGTACGAGCAGTACTTC; CDR3 protein: CASSLVAGVYEQYF
clone size: NA; J gene: TRBJ2-1; V gene: TRBV11-3; D gene: TRBD2; CDR3 DNA: TGTGCCAGCAGCTTAGATCGAACCGGGACTAGCTACAATGAGCAGTTCTTC; CDR3 protein: CASSLDRTGTSYNEQFF
clone size: once; J gene: TRBJ2-5; V gene: TRBV6-1; D gene: NA; CDR3 DNA: TGTGCCAGCAGTGAGAAGACCCAGTACTTC; CDR3 protein: CASSEKTQYF
clone size: NA; J gene: TRBJ2-7; V gene: TRBV7-9; D gene: TRBD2; CDR3 DNA: TGTGCCAGCAGCTCTCTAGCGGGAGGGCCATGGGAGCAGTACTTC; CDR3 protein: CASSSLAGGPWEQYF
clone size: NA; J gene: TRBJ1-1; V gene: TRBV11-3; D gene: NA; CDR3 DNA: TGTGCCAGCAGCTTAGGGCAGACTGAAGCTTTCTTT; CDR3 protein: CASSLGQTEAFF
clone size: NA; J gene: TRBJ2-1; V gene: TRBV4-1; D gene: NA; CDR3 DNA: TGCGCCAGCAGCCCCTGGGGGAATGAGCAGTTCTTC; CDR3 protein: CASSPWGNEQFF
clone size: NA; J gene: TRBJ2-2; V gene: TRBV5-1; D gene: NA; CDR3 DNA: TGCGCCAGCAGCCCGGGATCATGGTTTAACACCGGGGAGCTGTTTTTT; CDR3 protein: CASSPGSWFNTGELFF
clone size: NA; J gene: TRBJ1-1; V gene: TRBV11-2; D gene: NA; CDR3 DNA: TGTGCCAGCAGCTTGGGGCGGAGCACTGAAGCTTTCTTT; CDR3 protein: CASSLGRSTEAFF
clone size: NA; J gene: TRBJ2-7; V gene: TRBV4-3; D gene: TRBD2; CDR3 DNA: TGCGCCAGCAGCCAGGGGGTCGGGACTAGTTTCGACGAGCAGTACTTC; CDR3 protein: CASSQGVGTSFDEQYF
clone size: once; J gene: TRBJ1-2; V gene: TRBV6-1; D gene: NA; CDR3 DNA: TGTGCCAGCAGTGAAGCACAAGGGATCTATGGCTACACCTTC; CDR3 protein: CASSEAQGIYGYTF
clone size: once; J gene: TRBJ2-3; V gene: TRBV6-5; D gene: NA; CDR3 DNA: TGTGCCAGCAGTTACCTTGGGTCAGGAGATACGCAGTATTTT; CDR3 protein: CASSYLGSGDTQYF
clone size: NA; J gene: TRBJ1-3; V gene: TRBV30; D gene: NA; CDR3 DNA: TGTGCCTGGGGACCGGGAAACACCATATATTTT; CDR3 protein: CAWGPGNTIYF
clone size: NA; J gene: TRBJ2-6; V gene: TRBV7-4; D gene: TRBD1; CDR3 DNA: TGTGCCAGCAGCCTAATCCCGGAGACAGGGTTTCGTGATGGGGCCAACGTCCTGACTTTC; CDR3 protein: CASSLIPETGFRDGANVLTF
clone size: few; J gene: TRBJ2-3; V gene: TRBV2; D gene: TRBD2; CDR3 DNA: TGTGCCAGCAGTGAATATGGGCGGGAGAGCACAGATACGCAGTATTTT; CDR3 protein: CASSEYGRESTDTQYF
clone size: NA; J gene: TRBJ2-3; V gene: TRBV10-3; D gene: NA; CDR3 DNA: TGTGCCATCAGTGACCCCTGGGCCCCAGATACGCAGTATTTT; CDR3 protein: CAISDPWAPDTQYF
clone size: NA; J gene: TRBJ2-2; V gene: TRBV7-2; D gene: NA; CDR3 DNA: TGTGCCAGCAGCTTAGCGGGCCTCCCGAACACCGGGGAGCTGTTTTTT; CDR3 protein: CASSLAGLPNTGELFF
clone size: once; J gene: TRBJ1-6; V gene: TRBV5-1; D gene: TRBD1; CDR3 DNA: TGCGCCAGCAGCTCAGGACCGGGACAGGGGGATTCACCCCTCCACTTT; CDR3 protein: CASSSGPGQGDSPLHF